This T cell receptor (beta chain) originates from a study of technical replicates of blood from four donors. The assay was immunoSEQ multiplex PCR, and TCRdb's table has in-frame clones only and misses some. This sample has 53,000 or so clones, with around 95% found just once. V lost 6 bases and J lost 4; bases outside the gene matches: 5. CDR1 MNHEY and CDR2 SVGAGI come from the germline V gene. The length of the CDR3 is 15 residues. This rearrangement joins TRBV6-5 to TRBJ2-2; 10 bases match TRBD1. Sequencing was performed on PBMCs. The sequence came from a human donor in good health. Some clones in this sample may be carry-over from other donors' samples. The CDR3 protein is CASRRQGASTGELFF. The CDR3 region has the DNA TGTGCCAGCAGACGACAGGGGGCGAGCACCGGGGAGCTGTTTTTT.